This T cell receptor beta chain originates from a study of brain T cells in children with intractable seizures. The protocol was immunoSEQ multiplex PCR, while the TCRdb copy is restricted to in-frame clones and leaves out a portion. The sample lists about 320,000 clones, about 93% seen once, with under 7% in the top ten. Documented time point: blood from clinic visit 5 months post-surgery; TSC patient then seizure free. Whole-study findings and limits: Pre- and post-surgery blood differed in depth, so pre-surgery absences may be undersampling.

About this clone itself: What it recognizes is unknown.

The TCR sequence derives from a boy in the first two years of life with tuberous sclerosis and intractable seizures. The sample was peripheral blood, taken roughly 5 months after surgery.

The DNA for the CDR3 is TGTGCCAGCAGCTTGTTTCATATGAACACTGAAGCTTTCTTT. It yields the protein CASSLFHMNTEAFF. The chain links TRBV5-6 to TRBJ1-1; D is ambiguous. The germline V gene has CDR1 SGHDT and CDR2 YYEEEE. The ends were cut back, 1 base at V and 0 bases at J, with 7 bases in the middle. The CDR3 contains 14 residues.